A single sample gave rise to the 7 T cell receptor beta chains below, sequenced in a study of blood T cell repertoires in COVID-19. Sequencing was performed with immunoSEQ multiplex PCR; in TCRdb, only in-frame clones are kept and a portion is missing. The sample records under 250,000 clones, about 89% being singletons. The sample was peripheral blood. The receptors shown here come from a woman aged 55-69 years who had recovered from COVID-19.

As concerns this clone: The identical CDR3 is also encoded by other nucleotide sequences in the sample. This chain links TRBV12-3 or TRBV12-4 with TRBJ2-7, with D hard to call. The CDR3 extends over 11 amino acids. The ends were cut back, 3 bases at V and 3 bases at J, with 3 bases in the middle. The DNA for the CDR3 is TGTGCCAGCAGTTTTCTCTACGAGCAGTACTTC. Its translation: CASSFLYEQYF.

The chain is built from TRBV27 and TRBJ2-7; 11 nucleotides match TRBD2. The CDR3 is made up of 17 amino acids. The germline V gene has CDR1 MNHEY and CDR2 SMNVEV (reference sequence). Germline trimming cut 4 bases from V and 8 bases from J; bases unmatched to any gene: 16. The CDR3 sequence is CASSSWSLSGGARQQYF. The CDR3 DNA is TGTGCCAGCAGTTCCTGGTCACTTAGCGGGGGGGCCCGCCAGCAGTACTTC.

This chain joins TRBV2 and TRBJ2-5; D is possibly TRBD2 (6 bases). Germline-derived CDR1 and CDR2 are SNHLY and FYNNEI. V shed 3 bases and J shed 2 bases, with 13 bases lying between them. There are 15 residues in the CDR3. The CDR3 protein is CASSDLADIQETQYF. CDR3 sequence (DNA): TGTGCCAGCAGTGATTTAGCGGATATTCAAGAGACCCAGTACTTC. Full variable domain (outside the CDR3, taken from reference TRBV2 and TRBJ2-5): EPEVTQTPSHQVTQMGQEVILRCVPISNHLYFYWYRQILGQKVEFLVSFYNNEISEKSEIFDDQFSVERPDGSNFTLKIRSTKLEDSAMYFCASSDLADIQETQYFGPGTRLLVL.

The CDR3 DNA sequence: TGTGCCAGCAGCCAGGCCGTGACAGGGGGCTACGAGCAGTACTTC. Translating gives CASSQAVTGGYEQYF. V is TRBV3-1 (or the pseudogene TRBV3-2) and J is TRBJ2-7; TRBD1 agrees at 9 bases. CDR3 length: 15 amino acids. J gave up 3 bases and V 3 bases, and 6 bases lay outside the gene matches. CDR1 is LGHDT and CDR2 is YNNKEL in the germline V gene (reference sequence).

V and J are TRBV6-2 or TRBV6-3 and TRBJ1-6, with D possibly TRBD1 on 6 matching bases. The CDR3 has 13 residues. CDR1 is MNHEY, CDR2 SVGEGT, per germline. V lost 5 bases and J 9 bases, leaving 11 bases between the germline ends. The CDR3 nucleotides read TGTGCCAGCAGTGGCAGGGGTGCTTCACCCCTCCACTTT. Translating gives CASSGRGASPLHF.

The rearrangement joins TRBV6-5 to TRBJ2-3; 10 bases match TRBD2. J gave up 1 base and V 0 bases, and 1 base lay outside the gene matches. Germline CDR1 MNHEY, CDR2 SVGAGI. The length of the CDR3 is 16 residues. DNA of the CDR3: TGTGCCAGCAGTTACTCAGCGGGGGGGGGCACAGATACGCAGTATTTT. This sequence encodes CASSYSAGGGTDTQYF.

This sequence joins TRBV5-1 and TRBJ1-1; weak D call: TRBD1 (6 bases). CDR1 is SGHRS and CDR2 is YFSETQ in the germline V gene. Trimming took off 2 bases at V and 5 bases at J, with 10 bases between the two ends. The CDR3 has 13 amino acids. The CDR3 protein is CASSFTGRTEAFF. The CDR3 DNA follows: TGCGCCAGCAGCTTTACAGGGCGAACTGAAGCTTTCTTT.